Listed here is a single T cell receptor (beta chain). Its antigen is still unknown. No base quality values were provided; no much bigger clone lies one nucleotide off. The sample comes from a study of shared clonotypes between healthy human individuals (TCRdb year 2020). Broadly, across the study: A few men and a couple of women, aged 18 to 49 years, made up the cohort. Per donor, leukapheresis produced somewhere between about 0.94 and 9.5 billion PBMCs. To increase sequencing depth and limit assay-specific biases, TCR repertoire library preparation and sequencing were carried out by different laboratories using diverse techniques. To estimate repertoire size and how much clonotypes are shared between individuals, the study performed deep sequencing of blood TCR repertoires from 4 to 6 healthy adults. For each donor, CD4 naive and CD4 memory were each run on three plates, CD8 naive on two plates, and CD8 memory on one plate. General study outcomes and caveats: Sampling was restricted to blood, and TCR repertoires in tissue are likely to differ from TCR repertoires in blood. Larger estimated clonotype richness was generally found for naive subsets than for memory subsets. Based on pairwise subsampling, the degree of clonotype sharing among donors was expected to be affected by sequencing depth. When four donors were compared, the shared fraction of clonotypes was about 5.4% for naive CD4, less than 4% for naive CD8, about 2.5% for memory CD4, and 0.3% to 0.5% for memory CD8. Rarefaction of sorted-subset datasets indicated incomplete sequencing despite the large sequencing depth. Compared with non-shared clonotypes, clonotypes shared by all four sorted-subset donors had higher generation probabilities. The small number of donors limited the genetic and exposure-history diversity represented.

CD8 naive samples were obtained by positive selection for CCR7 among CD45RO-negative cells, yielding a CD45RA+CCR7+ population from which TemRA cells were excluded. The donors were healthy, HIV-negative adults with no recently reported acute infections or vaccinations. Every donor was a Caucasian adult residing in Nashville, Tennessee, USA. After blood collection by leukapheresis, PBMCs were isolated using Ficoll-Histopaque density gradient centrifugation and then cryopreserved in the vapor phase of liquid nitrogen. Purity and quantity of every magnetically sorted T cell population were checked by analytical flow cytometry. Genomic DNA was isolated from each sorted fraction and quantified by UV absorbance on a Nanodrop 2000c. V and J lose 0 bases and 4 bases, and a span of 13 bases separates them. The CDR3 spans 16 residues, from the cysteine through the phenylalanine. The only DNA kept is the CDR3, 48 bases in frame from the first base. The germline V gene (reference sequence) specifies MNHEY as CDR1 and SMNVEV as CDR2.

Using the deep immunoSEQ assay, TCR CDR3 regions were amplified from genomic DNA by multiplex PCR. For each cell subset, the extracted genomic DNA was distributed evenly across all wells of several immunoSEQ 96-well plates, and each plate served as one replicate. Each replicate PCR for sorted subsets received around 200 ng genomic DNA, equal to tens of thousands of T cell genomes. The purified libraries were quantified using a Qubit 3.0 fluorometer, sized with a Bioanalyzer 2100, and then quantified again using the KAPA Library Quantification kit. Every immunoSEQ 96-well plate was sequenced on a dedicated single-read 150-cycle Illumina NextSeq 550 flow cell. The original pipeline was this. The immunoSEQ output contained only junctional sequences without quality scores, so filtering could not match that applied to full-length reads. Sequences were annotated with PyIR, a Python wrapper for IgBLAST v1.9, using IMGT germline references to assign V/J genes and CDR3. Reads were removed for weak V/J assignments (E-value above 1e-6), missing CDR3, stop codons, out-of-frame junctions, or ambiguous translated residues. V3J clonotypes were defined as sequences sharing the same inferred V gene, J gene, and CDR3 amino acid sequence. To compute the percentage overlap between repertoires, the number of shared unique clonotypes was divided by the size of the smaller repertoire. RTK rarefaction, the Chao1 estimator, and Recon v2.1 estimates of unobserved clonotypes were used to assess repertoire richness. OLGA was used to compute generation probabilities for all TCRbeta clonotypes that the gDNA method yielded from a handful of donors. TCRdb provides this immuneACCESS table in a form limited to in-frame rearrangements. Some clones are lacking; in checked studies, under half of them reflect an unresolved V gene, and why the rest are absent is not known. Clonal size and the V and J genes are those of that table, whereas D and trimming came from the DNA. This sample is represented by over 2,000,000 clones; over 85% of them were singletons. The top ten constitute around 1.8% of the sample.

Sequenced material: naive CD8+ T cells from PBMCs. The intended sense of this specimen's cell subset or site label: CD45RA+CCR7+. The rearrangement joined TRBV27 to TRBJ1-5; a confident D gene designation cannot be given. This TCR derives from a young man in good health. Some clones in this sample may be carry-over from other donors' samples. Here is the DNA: TGTGCCAGCAGTTTATCGTCAGCTTTGGGGAATCAGCCCCAGCATTTT. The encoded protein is CASSLSSALGNQPQHF.